A single sample gave rise to the 17 T cell receptor beta chains below, sequenced in a study of shared clonotypes between healthy human individuals. Libraries were prepared by immunoSEQ multiplex PCR; TCRdb keeps only in-frame clonotypes and omits some of them. Here the sample spans about 2.1 million clones, 93% being singletons. Naive CD8 cells comprised CD45RO-negative, CCR7-positively selected cells, excluding terminally differentiated effector memory CD45RA+ cells. Sequencing used naive CD8+ T cells from PBMCs. The receptors were sampled from a man between 18 and 29 years old in good health. Some clones in this sample may be carry-over from other donors' samples.

The gene calls are TRBV30 and TRBJ2-2; TRBD2 matches at 7 bases. The CDR3 contains 16 residues. The germline V gene has CDR1 GTSNPN and CDR2 SVGIG (reference sequence). The V gene end was trimmed by 0 bases and the J gene end by 5 bases; junction bases not matched to a gene: 9. CDR3 in DNA: TGTGCCTGGAGTGTAAAGCGCGGGAGAGGAACCGGGGAGCTGTTTTTT. Translating it yields CAWSVKRGRGTGELFF.

The V and J genes are TRBV19 and TRBJ1-2; 10 bases line up with TRBD1. CDR1 is LNHDA and CDR2 is SQIVND in the germline V gene (reference sequence). The CDR3 length is 17 residues. Trimming cost V 5 bases and J 4 bases; bases outside gene matches: 13. The CDR3 loop reads CASSGWTGGWVGYGYTF. CDR3 bases: TGTGCCAGTAGTGGCTGGACAGGGGGATGGGTAGGCTATGGCTACACCTTC.

The chain is built from TRBV7-8 and TRBJ2-1, with 10 bases lining up with TRBD2. Germline V CDR1 and CDR2: SGHVS, FQNEAQ. The CDR3 has 14 residues. The ends lost 4 bases at V and 10 bases at J; junction bases unmatched: 7. In DNA, the CDR3 is TGTGCCAGCAGCTCGAAGAGCGGGAGGGAGGAGCAGTTCTTC. Amino acid sequence: CASSSKSGREEQFF.

The chain couples TRBV6-1 to TRBJ2-7; 16 nucleotides match TRBD2. V lost 2 bases and J lost 8; bases outside the gene matches: 9. CDR1 and CDR2 from the germline V gene are MNHNS and SASEGT. CDR3 length: 17 residues. CDR3 in amino acids: CASSERLPGLAGGQQYF. The CDR3 nucleotides are TGTGCCAGCAGTGAAAGACTCCCGGGACTAGCGGGAGGGCAGCAGTACTTC.

The chain recombines TRBV2 with TRBJ2-7; D call uncertain. The V end was cut by 4 bases, the J end by 3 bases, with 16 bases between. The CDR3 spans 15 residues. Germline V gives CDR1 SNHLY, CDR2 FYNNEI. CDR3: CASSGDRLGGYEQYF. As DNA, the CDR3 is TGTGCCAGCAGTGGGGATCGTTTGGGCGGCTACGAGCAGTACTTC.

The V call is TRBV19, the J call TRBJ2-7; no clear D gene. From germline, CDR1 is LNHDA and CDR2 SQIVND (reference sequence). This CDR3 region has 13 residues. V was trimmed by 1 base and J by 6 bases, leaving 10 bases between them. The CDR3 bases are TGTGCCAGTAGTATAGTTAGGGCGACCGAGCAGTACTTC. It yields the protein CASSIVRATEQYF. Variable domain in full (rest from reference TRBV19 and TRBJ2-7): DGGITQSPKYLFRKEGQNVTLSCEQNLNHDAMYWYRQDPGQGLRLIYYSQIVNDFQKGDIAEGYSVSREKKESFPLTVTSAQKNPTAFYLCASSIVRATEQYFGPGTRLTVT.

The J gene is TRBJ1-2, the V gene TRBV29-1, with TRBD1 as a possible D gene (6 bases). CDR1 is SQVTM, CDR2 ANQGSEA, per germline. The V gene lost 0 bases and the J gene lost 3 bases, with 11 bases spanning the gap. The CDR3 contains 14 residues. The DNA of the CDR3 is TGCAGCGTTGAAGACCCTGGACAGCACTATGGCTACACCTTC. This gives the protein CSVEDPGQHYGYTF.

Worth noting for this clone: One end of the junction varies from germline; a read error may be responsible. The chain joins TRBV28 to TRBJ1-5; weak D call: TRBD1 (5 bases). CDR1 is MDHEN, CDR2 SYDVKM, per germline. This CDR3 contains 14 residues. Here the CDR3 DNA reads TGTGCCAGCAGTACTACTCCCGGGACGGAGGGATCGAGTTTT. Residues: CASSTTPGTEGSSF.

The chain has TRBV4-2 and TRBJ1-1, with D perhaps matching TRBD1 (6 bases). The CDR3 contains 13 residues. V was cut by 8 bases and J by 3 bases, with 13 bases left in between. Germline values: CDR1 LGHNA, CDR2 YNFKEQ. The CDR3: CASRRPGDTEAFF. Written as DNA, the CDR3 is TGTGCCAGCCGGAGGCCAGGGGACACTGAAGCTTTCTTT.

CDR3 sequence: CSAWTSGYEQYF. The CDR3 region has the DNA TGCAGCGCATGGACTAGTGGTTACGAGCAGTACTTC. The genes are TRBV29-1 and TRBJ2-7; 7 positions agree with TRBD2. Germline CDR1 is SQVTM and CDR2 is ANQGSEA. The CDR3 runs to 12 residues. V lost 7 bases to trimming and J lost 4 bases; unmatched junction nucleotides: 7.

The V call is TRBV2, the J call TRBJ2-3; D not resolved. Trimming removed 3 bases at V and 0 bases at J, with 7 bases between. Germline V gene data show CDR1 as SNHLY and CDR2 as FYNNEI. The CDR3 runs to 14 residues. The CDR3: CASSDGMSTDTQYF. For the CDR3, the DNA is TGTGCCAGCAGTGATGGGATGAGCACAGATACGCAGTATTTT.

V usage is TRBV27 and J usage is TRBJ1-5, with TRBD1 matching over 12 bases. J was trimmed by 4 bases and V by 2 bases; bases with no gene match: 12. The length of the CDR3 is 19 residues. Germline loops: CDR1 MNHEY, CDR2 SMNVEV (reference sequence). The CDR3 loop is CASSLIGTGGLPRNQPQHF. The CDR3 bases are TGTGCCAGCAGTTTAATCGGGACAGGGGGCCTACCACGGAATCAGCCCCAGCATTTT.

This clone has a handful of counts. This chain links TRBV5-1 with TRBJ2-7, with 9 positions matching TRBD1. Germline lookup yields CDR1 SGHRS and CDR2 YFSETQ. V lost 5 bases to trimming and J lost 7 bases; unmatched junction nucleotides: 7. The CDR3 covers 13 residues. DNA of the CDR3: TGCGCCAGCAGTCAAGACAGGGGGTGGGAGCAGTACTTC. Its protein product is CASSQDRGWEQYF. The variable domain in full, completed from reference TRBV5-1 and TRBJ2-7, reads KAGVTQTPRYLIKTRGQQVTLSCSPISGHRSVSWYQQTPGQGLQFLFEYFSETQRNKGNFPGRFSGRQFSNSRSEMNVSTLELGDSALYLCASSQDRGWEQYFGPGTRLTVT.

Details on this clone: This same CDR3 is encoded by further DNA sequences in the sample. CDR3 region: CASSLRDRSNEQFF. CDR3 nucleotides: TGTGCCAGCAGTCTGCGGGACAGGTCCAATGAGCAGTTCTTC. The genes are TRBV27 and TRBJ2-1, with TRBD1 identical over 8 bases. The junction had 6 bases not matched to a gene; V was cut back by 5 bases and J by 6 bases. Germline lookup yields CDR1 MNHEY and CDR2 SMNVEV (reference sequence). This CDR3 has 14 residues.

As concerns this clone: This sample also contains other DNA sequences that code for the same CDR3. The rearrangement joins TRBV7-6 to TRBJ2-3; 7 bases map to TRBD2. This CDR3 comprises 13 residues. The V gene end was trimmed by 5 bases and the J gene end by 2 bases; junction bases not matched to a gene: 1. Per the germline V gene, CDR1 is SGHVS and CDR2 is FNYEAQ. For the CDR3, the DNA is TGTGCCAGCAGCAGGGACTACACAGATACGCAGTATTTT. It codes for CASSRDYTDTQYF.

As DNA, the CDR3 is TGTGCCAGCAGTACGCGGACTCCCCGGAATGAGCAGTTCTTC. Translation: CASSTRTPRNEQFF. V is TRBV27 and J is TRBJ2-1, with D possibly matching TRBD2 (5 bases). The germline V gene has CDR1 MNHEY and CDR2 SMNVEV (reference sequence). Between the trimmed V and J ends, which lost 5 bases and 7 bases, there was a span of 15 bases. This CDR3 is built from 14 residues.

V is TRBV7-7 and J is TRBJ2-2, with D perhaps given as TRBD1 or TRBD2 (5 bases each). The CDR3 has 15 residues. From germline, CDR1 is SSHAT and CDR2 FNYEAQ (reference sequence). With 5 bases removed from V and 6 bases from J, the gap between germline ends came to 16 bases. The CDR3 bases are TGTGCCAGCAGCCCCCGGGACCAAGGGGCCGGGGAGCTGTTTTTT. Amino acids: CASSPRDQGAGELFF.